Below are 16 T cell receptor beta chains sequenced from a single sample in a study of shared clonotypes between healthy human individuals. Clones were sequenced by immunoSEQ multiplex PCR, and TCRdb holds only the in-frame ones, with some missing. The table has around 990,000 clones, approximately 77% seen once. The sequenced material came from memory CD4+ T cells from PBMCs. Subset reported: CD45RA-negative fraction. Receptor source: a man aged 18 to 29 in good health. Some clones in this sample may be carry-over from other donors' samples.

DNA of the CDR3: TGTGCCAGCAGTTTCCAGAGGGGGGCGGGGAGCTCCTACAATGAGCAGTTCTTC. Its protein is CASSFQRGAGSSYNEQFF. The genes are TRBV27 and TRBJ2-1, with D perhaps matching TRBD1 or TRBD2 (6 bases each). Germline CDR1 reads MNHEY; CDR2 reads SMNVEV (reference sequence). V was pared by 3 bases and J by 0 bases, with 18 bases between. The CDR3 has 18 residues.

The CDR3 nucleotides read TGTGCCAGCACCCTGGGACAGGGGGGCTCAGATACGCAGTATTTT. It specifies CASTLGQGGSDTQYF. This chain links TRBV6-1 with TRBJ2-3; 11 nucleotides align to TRBD1. CDR1 MNHNS and CDR2 SASEGT come from the germline V gene. Losses at the gene ends were 7 bases for V and 4 bases for J; bases not matched to a gene: 7. The CDR3 contains 15 residues.

This chain uses TRBV6-6 with TRBJ2-1, with D maybe TRBD1 (5 bases). From germline, CDR1 is MNHNY and CDR2 SVGAGI (reference sequence). V was clipped by 11 bases and J by 9 bases, with 20 bases between them. This CDR3 has 13 amino acids. The CDR3 nucleotides read TGTGCCGACAGCCCCTCACTTCTGTCTGAGCAGTTCTTC. Translation: CADSPSLLSEQFF.

This chain joins TRBV19 and TRBJ1-2; D is unresolved. This CDR3 region has 18 residues. Germline V gene data show CDR1 as LNHDA and CDR2 as SQIVND (reference sequence). V gave up 0 bases and J gave up 0 bases, with 17 bases separating them. In DNA, the CDR3 is TGTGCCAGTAGTATAGATCAGACACCGGGCCGAACTAACTATGGCTACACCTTC. Protein product: CASSIDQTPGRTNYGYTF.

The rearrangement uses TRBV14 and TRBJ2-3, with D maybe TRBD2 (5 bases). The CDR3 has 16 residues. V gave up 4 bases and J gave up 2 bases, with 16 bases separating them. CDR1 SGHDN and CDR2 FVKESK come from the germline V gene. The DNA of the CDR3 is TGTGCCAGCAGCCTCGGAGGATCTGGCTACACAGATACGCAGTATTTT. Amino acid sequence: CASSLGGSGYTDTQYF.

The rearrangement joins TRBV11-3 to TRBJ2-3; D is ambiguous. Germline V gives CDR1 SGHNT, CDR2 YENEEA. Trimming took 5 bases from V and 5 from J, leaving 14 bases between them. The CDR3 contains 14 residues. Here the CDR3 reads CASSRPGLGDTQYF. DNA for the CDR3: TGTGCCAGCAGCCGCCCGGGCCTTGGAGATACGCAGTATTTT. Complete variable domain (other parts from reference TRBV11-3 and TRBJ2-3): EAGVVQSPRYKIIEKKQPVAFWCNPISGHNTLYWYLQNLGQGPELLIRYENEEAVDDSQLPKDRFSAERLKGVDSTLKIQPAELGDSAVYLCASSRPGLGDTQYFGPGTRLTVL.

This chain joins TRBV7-2 and TRBJ2-4; TRBD1 might be the D (5 bases). CDR1 and CDR2 from the germline V gene are SGHTA and FQGNSA. With 0 bases removed from V and 4 bases from J, the gap between germline ends came to 13 bases. The CDR3 sequence is 16 residues long. The CDR3 reads CASSLAGQMGKNIQYF. CDR3 bases: TGTGCCAGCAGCTTAGCCGGACAAATGGGTAAAAACATTCAGTACTTC.

The chain has TRBV4-3 and TRBJ2-5; 8 bases match TRBD1. V lost 0 bases to trimming and J lost 5 bases; unmatched junction nucleotides: 5. This CDR3 comprises 15 residues. From germline, CDR1 is LGHNA and CDR2 YSLEER. DNA for the CDR3: TGCGCCAGCAGCCAAGACCAGGGGGCTGGGGAGACCCAGTACTTC. Translating gives CASSQDQGAGETQYF.

The chain recombines TRBV6-5 with TRBJ1-1; a weak D match, TRBD1 (5 bases). CDR3 length equals 14 residues. Germline assignment: CDR1 MNHEY and CDR2 SVGAGI. Trimming stripped 2 bases from V and 0 bases from J, with 7 bases between. The CDR3 spells CASSYVGLNTEAFF. CDR3 coding DNA: TGTGCCAGCAGTTACGTGGGACTGAACACTGAAGCTTTCTTT.

This chain uses TRBV28 with TRBJ2-5; TRBD1 agrees at 9 bases. CDR1 and CDR2 from the germline V gene are MDHEN and SYDVKM. The V and J ends lost 5 bases and 4 bases, in that order; junction bases with no gene match: 8. The CDR3 consists of 15 residues. CDR3 sequence reads: CASSRLGQGRETQYF. Written as DNA, the CDR3 is TGTGCCAGCAGTCGTCTGGGACAGGGAAGAGAGACCCAGTACTTC.

The chain uses TRBV5-1 and TRBJ2-5; D is ambiguous. V lost 5 bases to trimming and J lost 2 bases, with 16 bases between them. This CDR3 contains 15 residues. Germline-derived CDR1 and CDR2 are SGHRS and YFSETQ. The CDR3 DNA follows: TGCGCCAGCAGGAAATACCTGCGGCAGCAAGAGACCCAGTACTTC. It codes for CASRKYLRQQETQYF.

The V gene is TRBV4-1, the J gene TRBJ1-2, with D unresolved. The V gene lost 0 bases and the J gene lost 3 bases, with 11 bases spanning the gap. The CDR3 is 15 amino acids. Per the germline V gene, CDR1 is MGHRA and CDR2 is YSYEKL. DNA for the CDR3: TGCGCCAGCAGCCAAGATGAGGCCACATACTATGGCTACACCTTC. Its translation: CASSQDEATYYGYTF.

This clone was picked up a small number of times. The CDR3 DNA reads as TGTGCCAGCAGTGCGCTAGCGGGAGATCTTGATGAGCAGTTCTTC. Translation gives CASSALAGDLDEQFF. The rearrangement links TRBV2 to TRBJ2-1, with TRBD2 matching over 10 bases. There are 15 residues in the CDR3. Germline V CDR1 and CDR2: SNHLY, FYNNEI. The junction had 8 bases not matched to a gene; V was cut back by 4 bases and J by 8 bases. The full variable domain, rest sourced from reference TRBV2 and TRBJ2-1, is EPEVTQTPSHQVTQMGQEVILRCVPISNHLYFYWYRQILGQKVEFLVSFYNNEISEKSEIFDDQFSVERPDGSNFTLKIRSTKLEDSAMYFCASSALAGDLDEQFFGPGTRLTVL.

The V call is TRBV7-6, the J call TRBJ2-7; TRBD1 aligns across 8 bases. There are 15 residues in the CDR3. The germline V gene has CDR1 SGHVS and CDR2 FNYEAQ. Trimming cost V 5 bases and J 1 base; bases outside gene matches: 7. The CDR3 sequence: CASSLGGQVSYEQYF. The CDR3 DNA follows: TGTGCCAGCAGCCTTGGGGGACAGGTTTCCTACGAGCAGTACTTC.

This clone occurred a few times. CDR3 in DNA: TGTGCCGGGGGAAGGGGCCCCAATCAGCCCCAGCATTTT. Amino acid sequence: CAGGRGPNQPQHF. The rearrangement links TRBV6-6 to TRBJ1-5; possible D gene TRBD1, 5 bases. The germline V gene has CDR1 MNHNY and CDR2 SVGAGI (reference sequence). This CDR3 comprises 13 residues. The V end was cut by 11 bases, the J end by 3 bases, with 14 bases between.

The chain recombines TRBV7-2 with TRBJ2-3; D uncertain. Trimming left V 3 bases short and J 2 bases short, with 6 bases between. The V gene's germline CDR1 is SGHTA and CDR2 FQGNSA. This CDR3 is built from 13 residues. The CDR3 loop is CASSFKVTDTQYF. For the CDR3, the DNA is TGTGCCAGCAGCTTCAAGGTCACAGATACGCAGTATTTT. Full variable domain (remainder filled in from reference TRBV7-2 and TRBJ2-3): GAGVSQSPSNKVTEKGKDVELRCDPISGHTALYWYRQSLGQGLEFLIYFQGNSAPDKSGLPSDRFSAERTGGSVSTLTIQRTQQEDSAVYLCASSFKVTDTQYFGPGTRLTVL.